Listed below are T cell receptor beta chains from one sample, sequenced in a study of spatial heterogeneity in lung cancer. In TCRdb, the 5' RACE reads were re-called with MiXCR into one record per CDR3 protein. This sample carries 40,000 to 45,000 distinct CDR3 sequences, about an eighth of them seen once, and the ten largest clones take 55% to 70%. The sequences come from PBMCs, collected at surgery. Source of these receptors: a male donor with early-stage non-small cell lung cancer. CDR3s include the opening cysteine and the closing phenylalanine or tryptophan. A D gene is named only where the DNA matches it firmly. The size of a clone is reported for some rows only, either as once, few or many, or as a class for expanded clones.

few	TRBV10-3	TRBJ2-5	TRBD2	CAISDREMRRGTQETQYF	TGTGCCATCAGTGACCGGGAAATGCGGCGGGGGACCCAAGAGACCCAGTACTTC
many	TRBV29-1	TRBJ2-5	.	CSVVGNEETQYF	TGCAGCGTTGTAGGGAATGAAGAGACCCAGTACTTC
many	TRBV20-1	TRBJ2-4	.	CSAPVAGVAKNIQYF	TGCAGTGCCCCCGTGGCAGGAGTAGCCAAAAACATTCAGTACTTC
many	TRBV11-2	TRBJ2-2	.	CASSAQTDTGELFF	TGTGCCAGCAGCGCCCAGACAGACACCGGGGAGCTGTTTTTT
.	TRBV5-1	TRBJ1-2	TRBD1	CASSSRDRERWSGYTF	TGCGCCAGCAGCTCCCGGGACAGAGAACGATGGAGTGGCTACACCTTC
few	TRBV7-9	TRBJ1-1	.	CASSLGLYTEAFF	TGTGCCAGCAGCTTAGGTTTGTACACTGAAGCTTTCTTT
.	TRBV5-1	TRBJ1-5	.	CASSLVGRSNQPQHF	TGCGCCAGCAGCTTGGTGGGGCGCAGCAATCAGCCCCAGCATTTT
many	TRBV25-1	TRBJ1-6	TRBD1	CASSPRTGGLASPLHF	TGTGCCAGCAGTCCACGGACAGGGGGGTTGGCTTCACCCCTCCACTTT
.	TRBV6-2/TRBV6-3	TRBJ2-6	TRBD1	CASRTWTGAGANVLTF	TGTGCCAGCAGAACCTGGACAGGGGCTGGGGCCAACGTCCTGACTTTC
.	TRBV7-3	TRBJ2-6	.	CASSHGRHGANVLTF	TGTGCCAGCAGCCACGGACGCCATGGGGCCAACGTCCTGACTTTC
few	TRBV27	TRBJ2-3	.	CASSDTWLRQATQYF	TGTGCCAGCAGTGATACATGGCTCCGTCAAGCTACGCAGTATTTT
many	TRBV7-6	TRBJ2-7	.	CASSRERSSYEQYF	TGTGCCAGCAGCCGAGAGAGGAGCTCCTACGAGCAGTACTTC
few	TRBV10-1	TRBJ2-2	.	CASSAWDRDTGELFF	TGCGCCAGCAGTGCTTGGGATAGGGACACCGGGGAGCTGTTTTTT
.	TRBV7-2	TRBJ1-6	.	CASSLSSGNSPLHF	TGTGCCAGCAGCTTGTCCAGTGGGAATTCACCCCTCCACTTT
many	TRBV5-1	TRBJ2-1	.	CASSLSGDEQFF	TGCGCCAGCAGCTTGTCAGGGGACGAGCAGTTCTTC
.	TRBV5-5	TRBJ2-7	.	CASGTVYEQYF	TGTGCCAGCGGGACCGTCTACGAGCAGTACTTC
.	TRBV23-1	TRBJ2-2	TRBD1	CASSQSSGGERTGELFF	TGCGCCAGCAGTCAATCTTCAGGGGGCGAGAGAACCGGGGAGCTGTTTTTT
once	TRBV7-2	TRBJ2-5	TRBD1	CASSKTGLVTQYF	TGTGCCAGCAGTAAGACAGGGTTAGTGACCCAGTACTTC
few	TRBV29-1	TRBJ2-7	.	CSVSGPRDEQYF	TGCAGCGTCTCCGGGCCACGGGACGAGCAGTACTTC
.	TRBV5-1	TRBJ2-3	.	CASSLAWATSTDTQYF	TGCGCCAGCAGCTTGGCCTGGGCAACTAGCACAGATACGCAGTATTTT
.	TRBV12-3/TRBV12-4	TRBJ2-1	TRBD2	CASSPRGLAEIQFF	TGTGCCAGCAGCCCCCGAGGGCTAGCGGAGATACAGTTCTTC
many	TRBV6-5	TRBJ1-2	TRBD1	CASSYDGQGRGYTF	TGTGCCAGCAGTTACGACGGACAGGGTCGCGGCTACACCTTC
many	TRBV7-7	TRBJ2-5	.	CASSLANGGTQYF	TGTGCTAGCAGCCTAGCCAACGGGGGAACCCAGTACTTC
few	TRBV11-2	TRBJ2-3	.	CASSLGAQISTDTQYF	TGTGCCAGCAGCTTAGGGGCGCAGATTAGCACAGATACGCAGTATTTT
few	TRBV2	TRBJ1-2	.	CASSESQGTGYTF	TGTGCCAGCAGTGAGTCACAGGGTACTGGCTACACCTTC
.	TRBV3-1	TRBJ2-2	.	CASSQRSGELFF	TGTGCCAGCAGCCAACGATCAGGGGAGCTGTTTTTT
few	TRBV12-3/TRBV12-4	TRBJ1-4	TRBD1	CASSPTGATNEKLFF	TGTGCCAGCAGTCCGACAGGGGCAACTAATGAAAAACTGTTTTTT
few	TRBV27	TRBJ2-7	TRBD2	CASSLVGRAREQYF	TGTGCCAGCAGTTTGGTCGGGAGGGCTCGGGAGCAGTACTTC
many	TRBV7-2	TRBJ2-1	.	CASSLVLGTTYNEQFF	TGTGCCAGCAGCTTAGTGCTCGGGACAACCTACAATGAGCAGTTCTTC
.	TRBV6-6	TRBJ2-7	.	CASMKGAFEQYF	TGTGCCAGCATGAAAGGAGCCTTCGAGCAGTACTTC
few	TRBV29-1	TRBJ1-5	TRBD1	CSVLKGGNRDQPQHF	TGCAGCGTCCTAAAAGGGGGCAACAGGGATCAGCCCCAGCATTTT
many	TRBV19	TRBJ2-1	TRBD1	CASRPGTGVYNEQFF	TGTGCCAGTAGACCCGGGACAGGGGTCTACAATGAGCAGTTCTTC
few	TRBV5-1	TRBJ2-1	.	CASRVTPGGNEQFF	TGCGCCAGCAGGGTGACTCCCGGGGGAAATGAGCAGTTCTTC
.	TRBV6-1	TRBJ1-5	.	CASTRAADQPQHF	TGTGCCAGCACGAGGGCAGCAGATCAGCCCCAGCATTTT
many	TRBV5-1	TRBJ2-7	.	CASSLTEQGIHEQYF	TGCGCCAGCAGCTTGACCGAGCAGGGAATCCACGAGCAGTACTTC
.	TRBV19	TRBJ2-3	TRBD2	CASSIRTSGPDTQYF	TGTGCCAGTAGTATAAGGACTAGCGGCCCAGATACGCAGTATTTT
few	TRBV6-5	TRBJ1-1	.	CASSYSIRGSGEAFF	TGTGCCAGCAGTTACTCGATAAGGGGATCTGGGGAGGCTTTCTTT
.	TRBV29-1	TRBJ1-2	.	CSVGAGRGYTF	TGCAGCGTTGGAGCGGGGCGAGGCTACACCTTC
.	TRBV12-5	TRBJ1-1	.	CASQGRSNRAFF	TGTGCTAGTCAGGGACGGTCAAATAGGGCTTTCTTT
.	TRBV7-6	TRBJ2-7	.	CASSQTGFSYEQYF	TGTGCCAGCAGCCAAACAGGGTTCTCCTACGAGCAGTACTTC
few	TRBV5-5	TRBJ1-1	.	CASSSTTFMNTEAFF	TGTGCCAGCAGCTCGACAACTTTCATGAACACTGAAGCTTTCTTT
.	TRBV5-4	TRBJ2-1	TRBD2	CASSSGLAYEQFF	TGTGCCAGCAGCTCGGGACTAGCCTATGAGCAGTTCTTC
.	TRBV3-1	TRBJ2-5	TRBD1	CASSQGPEGDREETQYF	TGTGCCAGCAGCCAAGGTCCCGAGGGGGACAGGGAAGAGACCCAGTACTTC
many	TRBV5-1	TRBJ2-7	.	CASSFLTGGFDEQYF	TGCGCCAGCAGCTTCCTGACTGGGGGCTTCGACGAGCAGTACTTC
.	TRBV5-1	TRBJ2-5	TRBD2	CASSSAGTTQETQYF	TGCGCCAGCAGCTCAGCGGGGACGACACAAGAGACCCAGTACTTC
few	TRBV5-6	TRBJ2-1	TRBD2	CASSLEVWEGYNEQFF	TGTGCCAGCAGCTTGGAGGTCTGGGAGGGTTACAATGAGCAGTTCTTC
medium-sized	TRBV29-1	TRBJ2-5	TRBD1	CSVETGQGQETQYF	TGCAGCGTTGAAACGGGACAGGGGCAAGAGACCCAGTACTTC
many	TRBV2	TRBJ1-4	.	CASSSSFPNEKLFF	TGTGCCAGCAGTAGTAGCTTCCCAAATGAAAAACTGTTTTTT